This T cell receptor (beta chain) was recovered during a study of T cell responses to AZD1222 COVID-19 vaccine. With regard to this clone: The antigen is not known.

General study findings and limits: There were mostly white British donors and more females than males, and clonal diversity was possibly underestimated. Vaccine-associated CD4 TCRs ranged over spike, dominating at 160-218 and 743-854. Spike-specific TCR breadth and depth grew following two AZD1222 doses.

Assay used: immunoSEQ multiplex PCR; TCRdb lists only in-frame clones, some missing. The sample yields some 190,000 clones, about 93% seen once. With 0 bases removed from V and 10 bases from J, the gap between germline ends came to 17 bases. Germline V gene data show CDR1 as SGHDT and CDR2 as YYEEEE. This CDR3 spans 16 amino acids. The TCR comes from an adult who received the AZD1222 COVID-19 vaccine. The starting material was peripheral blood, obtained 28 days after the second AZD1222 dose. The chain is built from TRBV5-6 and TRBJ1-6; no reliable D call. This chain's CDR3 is CASSLGPESGRSPLHF. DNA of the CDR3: TGTGCCAGCAGCTTGGGCCCTGAGTCGGGTCGATCACCCCTCCACTTT.